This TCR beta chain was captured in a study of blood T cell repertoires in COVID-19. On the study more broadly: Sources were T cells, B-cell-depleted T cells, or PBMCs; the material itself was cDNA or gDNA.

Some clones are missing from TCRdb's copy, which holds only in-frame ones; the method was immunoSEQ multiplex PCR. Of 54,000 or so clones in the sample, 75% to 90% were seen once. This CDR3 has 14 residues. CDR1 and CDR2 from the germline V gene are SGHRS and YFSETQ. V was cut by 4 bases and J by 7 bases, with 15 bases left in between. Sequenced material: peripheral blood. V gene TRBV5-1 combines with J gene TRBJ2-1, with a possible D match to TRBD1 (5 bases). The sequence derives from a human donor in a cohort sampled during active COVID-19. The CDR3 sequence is CASSARAPGNEQFF. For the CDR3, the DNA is TGCGCCAGCAGCGCCCGGGCTCCAGGGAATGAGCAGTTCTTC.